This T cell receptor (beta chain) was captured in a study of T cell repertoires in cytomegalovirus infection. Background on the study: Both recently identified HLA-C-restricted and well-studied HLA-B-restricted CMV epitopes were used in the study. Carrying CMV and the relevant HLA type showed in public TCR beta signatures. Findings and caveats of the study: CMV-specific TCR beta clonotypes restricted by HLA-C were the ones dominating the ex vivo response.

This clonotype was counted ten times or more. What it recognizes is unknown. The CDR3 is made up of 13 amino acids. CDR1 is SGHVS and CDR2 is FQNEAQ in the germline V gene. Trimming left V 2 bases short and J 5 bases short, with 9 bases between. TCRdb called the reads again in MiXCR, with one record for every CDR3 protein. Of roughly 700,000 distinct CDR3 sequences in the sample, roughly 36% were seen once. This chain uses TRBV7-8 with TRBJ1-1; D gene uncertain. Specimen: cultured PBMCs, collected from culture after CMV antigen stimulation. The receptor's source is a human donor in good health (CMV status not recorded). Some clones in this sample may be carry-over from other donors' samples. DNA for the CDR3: TGTGCCAGCAGCTTATTGCTGGGGACTGAAGCTTTCTTT. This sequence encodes CASSLLLGTEAFF.